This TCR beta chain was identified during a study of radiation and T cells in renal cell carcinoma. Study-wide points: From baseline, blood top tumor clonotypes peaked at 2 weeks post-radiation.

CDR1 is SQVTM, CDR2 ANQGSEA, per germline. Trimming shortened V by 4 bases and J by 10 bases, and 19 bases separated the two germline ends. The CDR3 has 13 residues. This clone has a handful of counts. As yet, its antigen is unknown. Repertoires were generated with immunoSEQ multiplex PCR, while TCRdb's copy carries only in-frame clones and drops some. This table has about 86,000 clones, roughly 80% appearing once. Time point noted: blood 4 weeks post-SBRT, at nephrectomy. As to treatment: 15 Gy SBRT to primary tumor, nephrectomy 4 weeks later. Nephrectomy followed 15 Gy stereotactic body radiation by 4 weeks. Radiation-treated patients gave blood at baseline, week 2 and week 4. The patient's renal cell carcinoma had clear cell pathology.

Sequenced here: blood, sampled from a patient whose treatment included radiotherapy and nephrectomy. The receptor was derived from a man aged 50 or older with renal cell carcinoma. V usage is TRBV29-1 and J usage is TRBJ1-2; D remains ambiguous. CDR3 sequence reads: CSVVRQATLDYTF. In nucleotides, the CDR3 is TGCAGCGTTGTTCGGCAGGCCACGTTGGACTACACCTTC.